This T cell receptor (beta chain) was recovered during a study of a mutant IDH1 vaccine in newly diagnosed glioma (dated by TCRdb to the early 2020s). Looking at the study overall: In the chemotherapy-containing groups, vaccination started alongside temozolomide cycles, whereas in patients who had radiotherapy alone it started 4-6 weeks after radiotherapy. Prior to enrollment, standard therapy consisting of radiotherapy alone, temozolomide alone, or radiochemotherapy with temozolomide had been administered to patients, with the combination being received by most patients. Of the 32 patients who were treated, about 60% were male and about 40% were female, and the mean age was about 40 years. For exploratory analyses, about 25 treated patients had longitudinal TCRB deep sequencing done wherever samples were available. The week-35 safety follow-up took place at visit V12, and the week-47 end of study took place at visit V13. Peripheral blood was drawn at six visits: V03 (baseline), V05, V07, V10, V12 and V13. What the authors observed across the whole study: Pseudoprogression appeared unrelated to alterations in the top peripheral T cell clonotypes detected by TCRB sequencing. Selection of PBMC samples for TCRB deep sequencing was based on availability. It was noted by the authors that analyses of patient blood samples could not be reproduced owing to sample limitations. Immune responses induced by the vaccine were seen in 90% to 95% of patients across multiple MHC alleles.

Library creation used the immunoSEQ multiplex PCR assay. Rearranged TCR beta chain sequences were amplified using the hsTCRB Kit according to the manufacturer's protocol. An Illumina MiSeq was used to sequence the TCRB libraries. Regarding the original processing steps: The kit vendor's proprietary platform handled demultiplexing, trimming and gene mapping. The immuneACCESS repertoire file appears here via TCRdb, limited to in-frame rearrangements. These files lack a portion of the clones; in checked studies, under half of the deficit traces to unresolved V genes, and the cause of the others is not known. V and J calls and clone size come straight from that table; D and trimming were deduced from the DNA. The sample records tens of thousands of clones, 84% of which are singletons. The top ten clonotypes cover roughly 4% of the sample. In the paper's terms, the time point label means: week 35, safety follow-up. Each vaccine dose, consisting of 300 ug of a 20-mer mutant IDH1 peptide in Montanide, was administered subcutaneously with topical imiquimod. Patients were given eight vaccinations, in weeks 1, 3, 5, 7, 11, 15, 19 and 23, which matched visits V03 through V10. All donors had newly diagnosed IDH1-mutant astrocytomas of WHO grade 3 or 4 that showed loss of nuclear ATRX. The samples were drawn from NOA16, a multicentre, single-arm, open-label phase I trial in Germany that tested a mutant IDH1 peptide vaccine in humans for the first time. Genomic DNA for TCRB sequencing was isolated from EDTA blood with the DNeasy Blood and Tissue Kit.

CDR1 LGHNT and CDR2 FRNRAP were looked up in the germline V gene. From the cysteine through the phenylalanine, the CDR3 covers 14 amino acids. The entry retains the CDR3 DNA only, 42 bases that are in frame from base 1. V is shortened by 6 bases, J by 1 base, and the region joining them spans 12 bases. Remarks on this clone: Its antigen has not been determined. Per-base qualities were not stored, and no clone one base away is much larger.

The V gene is TRBV12-5 and the J gene is TRBJ1-1, with a tentative D gene TRBD1 over 6 matching bases. The sequencing here drew on PBMCs, taken from a glioma patient whose treatment included an IDH1 peptide vaccine. This clonotype was sampled from a man younger than 40 with glioma. The DNA reads as follows: TGTGCTAGTGGCCTAGGACAGAAGAACACTGAAGCTTTCTTT. The translation is CASGLGQKNTEAFF.